Each of the 11 T cell receptor beta chains below was sequenced from the same sample in a study of identical twins. TCRdb fed the 5' RACE reads into MiXCR, producing one record per CDR3 protein. The sample lists around 100,000 distinct CDR3 sequences; just under 6% were seen once. The material sequenced was memory T cells sorted from blood. Source of these receptors: a woman between 45 and 60 years old in good health.

This clonotype was observed at least ten times. The gene calls are TRBV20-1 and TRBJ1-1, with a tentative D call TRBD1 (5 bases). CDR3 length: 10 amino acids. Germline CDR1 is DFQATT and CDR2 is SNEGSKA (reference sequence). The V end was cut by 3 bases, the J end by 9 bases, with 8 bases between. CDR3 coding DNA: TGCAGTGCTAGGACAGCCCAAGCTTTCTTT. It codes for CSARTAQAFF.

V is TRBV20-1 and J is TRBJ2-7; possibly TRBD2 for D (5 bases). The V end was cut by 4 bases, the J end by 5 bases, with 21 bases between. Looked up from germline, CDR1 is DFQATT and CDR2 is SNEGSKA (reference sequence). CDR3 length: 15 amino acids. In DNA, the CDR3 is TGCAGTGCTACTCCTCCCGGGAACGAAGGCAACGAGCAGTACTTC. The encoded protein is CSATPPGNEGNEQYF.

In this sample, this clonotype turned up many times. J is TRBJ2-1 and V is TRBV7-6, with 8 bases matching TRBD2. With 8 bases clipped from V and 14 bases from J, the junction kept 14 bases outside the gene matches. This CDR3 has 13 amino acids. From germline, CDR1 is SGHVS and CDR2 FNYEAQ. The CDR3 DNA reads as TGTGCCAGCTGGCTCGATCAAGCGGGGGAGAAGTTCTTC. Protein product: CASWLDQAGEKFF.

The sample holds many counts of this clonotype. The chain couples TRBV6-5 to TRBJ2-7; unclear D gene. V was shortened by 0 bases and J by 6 bases, with 12 bases between the two germline ends. The germline V gene encodes CDR1 MNHEY and CDR2 SVGAGI. The CDR3 extends over 14 amino acids. The CDR3 DNA reads TGTGCCAGCAGTTACTCCCCCCTCTCGCTCGAGCAGTACTTC. This codes for CASSYSPLSLEQYF.

This clonotype occurred a few times. CDR3 nucleotides: TGTGCCAGTAGTACTCCCTCCTCTGGGGCCAACGTCCTGACTTTC. This codes for CASSTPSSGANVLTF. This sequence joins TRBV19 and TRBJ2-6; no reliable D call. V was trimmed by 4 bases and J by 0 bases, leaving 7 bases between them. CDR1 and CDR2 from the germline V gene are LNHDA and SQIVND (reference sequence). The CDR3 has 15 residues. Full variable domain (outside the CDR3, taken from reference TRBV19 and TRBJ2-6): DGGITQSPKYLFRKEGQNVTLSCEQNLNHDAMYWYRQDPGQGLRLIYYSQIVNDFQKGDIAEGYSVSREKKESFPLTVTSAQKNPTAFYLCASSTPSSGANVLTFGAGSRLTVL.

Ten or more counts support this clonotype. The rearrangement uses TRBV4-2 and TRBJ2-2; 8 bases map to TRBD2. The CDR3 is 16 amino acids. Germline V gene sequence: CDR1 LGHNA, CDR2 YNFKEQ. V was pared by 6 bases and J by 8 bases, with 14 bases of the junction left unmatched. This chain's CDR3 is CASRIDVQRESGELFF. DNA for the CDR3: TGTGCCAGCAGGATCGACGTCCAGCGGGAGAGTGGGGAGCTGTTTTTT.

The sample holds many counts of this clonotype. The rearrangement links TRBV20-1 to TRBJ2-5, with D uncertain. Per germline, CDR1 DFQATT and CDR2 SNEGSKA (reference sequence). V was pared by 3 bases and J by 1 base, with 15 bases between. This CDR3 is built from 15 residues. The CDR3 region is CSARKFAEIQETQYF. The CDR3 DNA is TGCAGTGCTAGGAAATTTGCAGAAATCCAAGAGACCCAGTACTTC.

The rearrangement links TRBV11-3 to TRBJ2-4; 12 bases fit TRBD2. V dropped 5 bases and J dropped 8; count of bases not matched to a gene: 10. The CDR3 spans 16 residues. Germline loops: CDR1 SGHNT, CDR2 YENEEA. The CDR3 here is CASSLRLAGVRDIQYF. Here the CDR3 DNA reads TGTGCCAGCAGCCTCCGACTAGCGGGAGTTAGGGACATTCAGTACTTC.

This clonotype was seen ten or more times. V usage is TRBV29-1 and J usage is TRBJ2-7; tentative D call: TRBD1 (5 bases). The V gene's germline CDR1 is SQVTM and CDR2 ANQGSEA. The CDR3 runs 12 residues. The V end was cut by 4 bases, the J end by 4 bases, with 11 bases between. The CDR3 here is CSVAGIGYEQYF. The DNA for the CDR3 is TGCAGCGTTGCAGGGATCGGTTACGAGCAGTACTTC.

This clonotype was observed many times. The chain's CDR3 is CASSGQGRTDTQYF. CDR3 nucleotides: TGTGCCAGCAGCGGACAGGGGAGGACAGATACGCAGTATTTT. This chain joins TRBV11-3 and TRBJ2-3; TRBD1 matches at 9 bases. Per germline, CDR1 SGHNT and CDR2 YENEEA. V was clipped by 5 bases and J by 3 bases; unmatched bases: 3. CDR3 length equals 14 residues.

This clonotype came up many times. The chain employs TRBV18 and TRBJ2-3; 8 bases fit TRBD2. This CDR3 is built from 15 residues. Germline trimming cut 3 bases from V and 2 bases from J; bases unmatched to any gene: 4. Germline V gene sequence: CDR1 KGHSH, CDR2 LQKENI. The chain's CDR3 is CASSPTGGPTDTQYF. The CDR3 nucleotides read TGTGCCAGCTCACCTACGGGAGGGCCCACAGATACGCAGTATTTT.